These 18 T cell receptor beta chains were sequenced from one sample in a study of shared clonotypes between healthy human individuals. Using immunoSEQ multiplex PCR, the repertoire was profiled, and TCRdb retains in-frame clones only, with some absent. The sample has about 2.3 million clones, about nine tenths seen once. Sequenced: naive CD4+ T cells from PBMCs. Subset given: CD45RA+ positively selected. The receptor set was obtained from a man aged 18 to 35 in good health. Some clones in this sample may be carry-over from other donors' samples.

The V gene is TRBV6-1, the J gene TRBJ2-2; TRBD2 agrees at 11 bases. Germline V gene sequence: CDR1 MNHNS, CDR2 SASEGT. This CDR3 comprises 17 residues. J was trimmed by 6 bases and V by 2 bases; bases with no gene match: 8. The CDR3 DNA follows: TGTGCCAGCAGTGAAACCGCTAGCGGGAGGAGAGCCGGGGAGCTGTTTTTT. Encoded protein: CASSETASGRRAGELFF.

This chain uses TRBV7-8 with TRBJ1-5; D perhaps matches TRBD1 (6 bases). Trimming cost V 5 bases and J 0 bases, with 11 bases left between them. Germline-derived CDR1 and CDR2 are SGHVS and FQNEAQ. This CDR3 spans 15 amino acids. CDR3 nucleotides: TGTGCCAGCAGCCCTGACAGGATTAGCAATCAGCCCCAGCATTTT. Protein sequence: CASSPDRISNQPQHF.

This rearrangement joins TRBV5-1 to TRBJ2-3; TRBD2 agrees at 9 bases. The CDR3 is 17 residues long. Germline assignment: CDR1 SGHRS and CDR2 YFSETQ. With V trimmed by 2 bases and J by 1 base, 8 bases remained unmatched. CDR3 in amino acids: CASSFLAGIIGTDTQYF. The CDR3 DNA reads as TGCGCCAGCAGCTTCCTAGCGGGAATTATCGGCACAGATACGCAGTATTTT.

CDR3 sequence: CASSPLPYGYTF. CDR3 DNA: TGTGCCAGCAGCCCACTCCCCTATGGCTACACCTTC. V is TRBV6-5 and J is TRBJ1-2; D unclear. With 6 bases removed from V and 4 bases from J, the gap between germline ends came to 9 bases. This CDR3 region has 12 residues. The germline V gene has CDR1 MNHEY and CDR2 SVGAGI.

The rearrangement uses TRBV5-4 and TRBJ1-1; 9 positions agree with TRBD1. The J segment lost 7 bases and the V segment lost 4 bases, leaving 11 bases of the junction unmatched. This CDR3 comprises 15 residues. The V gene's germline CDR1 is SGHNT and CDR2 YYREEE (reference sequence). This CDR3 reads CASSVPGQGLGEAFF. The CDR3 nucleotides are TGTGCCAGCAGCGTGCCGGGACAGGGCTTGGGTGAAGCTTTCTTT. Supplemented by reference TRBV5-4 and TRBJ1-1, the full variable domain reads ETGVTQSPTHLIKTRGQQVTLRCSSQSGHNTVSWYQQALGQGPQFIFQYYREEENGRGNFPPRFSGLQFPNYSSELNVNALELDDSALYLCASSVPGQGLGEAFFGQGTRLTVV.

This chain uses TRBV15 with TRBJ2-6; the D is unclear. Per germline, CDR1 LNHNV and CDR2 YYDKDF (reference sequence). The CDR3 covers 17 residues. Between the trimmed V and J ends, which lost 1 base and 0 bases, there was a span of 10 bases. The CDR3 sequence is CATSRGHPSSGANVLTF. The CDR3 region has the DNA TGTGCCACCAGCAGAGGTCACCCGAGCTCTGGGGCCAACGTCCTGACTTTC. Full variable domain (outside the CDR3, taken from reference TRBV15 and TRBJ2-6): DAMVIQNPRYQVTQFGKPVTLSCSQTLNHNVMYWYQQKSSQAPKLLFHYYDKDFNNEADTPDNFQSRRPNTSFCFLDIRSPGLGDTAMYLCATSRGHPSSGANVLTFGAGSRLTVL.

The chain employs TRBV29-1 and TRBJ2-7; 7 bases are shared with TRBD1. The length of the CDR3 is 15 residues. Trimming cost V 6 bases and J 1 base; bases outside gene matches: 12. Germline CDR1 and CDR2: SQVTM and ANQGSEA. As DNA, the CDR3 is TGCAGCGTGGGAACAGGGGAGAAGACGTCCTACGAGCAGTACTTC. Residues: CSVGTGEKTSYEQYF.

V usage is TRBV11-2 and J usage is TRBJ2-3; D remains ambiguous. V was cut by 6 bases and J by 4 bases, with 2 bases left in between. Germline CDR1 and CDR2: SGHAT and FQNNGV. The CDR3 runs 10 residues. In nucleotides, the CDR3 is TGTGCCAGCAGGGCAGATACGCAGTATTTT. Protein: CASRADTQYF.

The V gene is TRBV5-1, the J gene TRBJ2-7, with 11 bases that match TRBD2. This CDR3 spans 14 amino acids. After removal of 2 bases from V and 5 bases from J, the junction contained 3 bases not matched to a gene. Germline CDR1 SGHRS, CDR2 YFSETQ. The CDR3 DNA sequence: TGCGCCAGCAGCTTACTAGCGGGAGTAAACGAGCAGTACTTC. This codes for CASSLLAGVNEQYF.

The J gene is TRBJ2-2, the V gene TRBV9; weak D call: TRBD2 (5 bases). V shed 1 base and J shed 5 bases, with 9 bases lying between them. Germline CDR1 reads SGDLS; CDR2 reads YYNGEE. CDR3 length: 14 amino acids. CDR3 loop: CASSVRGRTGELFF. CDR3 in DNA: TGTGCCAGCAGCGTAAGAGGGCGGACCGGGGAGCTGTTTTTT.

The CDR3 loop is CASSRRGRAGFAETQYF. As DNA, the CDR3 is TGCGCCAGCAGCCGAAGGGGTCGTGCGGGATTTGCAGAGACCCAGTACTTC. This chain links TRBV5-1 with TRBJ2-5; D possibly corresponds to TRBD2 (6 bases). Per the germline V gene, CDR1 is SGHRS and CDR2 is YFSETQ. V lost 4 bases and J 4 bases, leaving 23 bases between the germline ends. The CDR3 loop spans 17 amino acids.

In DNA, the CDR3 is TGTGCCAGCAGCCCCAGGGCGGGAGTGCCAGATACGCAGTATTTT. It is translated as CASSPRAGVPDTQYF. V is TRBV9 and J is TRBJ2-3; 7 nucleotides line up with TRBD2. CDR1 is SGDLS, CDR2 YYNGEE, per germline. The V and J ends lost 4 bases and 4 bases, in that order; junction bases with no gene match: 9. The CDR3 is 15 amino acids.

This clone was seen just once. The CDR3 nucleotides read TGTGCCAGCTCACCGTTAGAGGGGATGGTGGAGACCCAGTACTTC. Translated: CASSPLEGMVETQYF. The chain couples TRBV18 to TRBJ2-5, with D perhaps TRBD1 or TRBD2 (5 bases each). The CDR3 covers 15 residues. CDR1 is KGHSH, CDR2 LQKENI, per germline. Trimming removed 3 bases from V and 5 bases from J, with 16 bases in between. The complete variable domain, with remaining parts taken from reference TRBV18 and TRBJ2-5, reads NAGVMQNPRHLVRRRGQEARLRCSPMKGHSHVYWYRQLPEEGLKFMVYLQKENIIDESGMPKERFSAEFPKEGPSILRIQQVVRGDSAAYFCASSPLEGMVETQYFGPGTRLLVL.

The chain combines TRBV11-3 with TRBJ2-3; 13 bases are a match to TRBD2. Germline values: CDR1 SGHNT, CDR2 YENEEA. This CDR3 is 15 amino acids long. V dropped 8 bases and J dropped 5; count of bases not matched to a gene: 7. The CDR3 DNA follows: TGTGCCAGCGGACTCGGACTAGCGGGAGTAGATACGCAGTATTTT. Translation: CASGLGLAGVDTQYF.

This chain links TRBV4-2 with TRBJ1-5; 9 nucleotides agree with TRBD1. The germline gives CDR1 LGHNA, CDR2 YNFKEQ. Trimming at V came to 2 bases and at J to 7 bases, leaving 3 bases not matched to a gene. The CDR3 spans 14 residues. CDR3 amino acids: CASSQRTGAQPQHF. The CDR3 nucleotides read TGTGCCAGCAGCCAAAGGACAGGGGCGCAGCCCCAGCATTTT.

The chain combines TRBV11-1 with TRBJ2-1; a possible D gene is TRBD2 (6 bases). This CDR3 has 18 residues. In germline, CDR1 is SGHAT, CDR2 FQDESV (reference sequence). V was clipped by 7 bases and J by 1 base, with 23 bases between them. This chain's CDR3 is CASTLFSEGRLSYNEQFF. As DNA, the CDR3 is TGTGCCAGCACCTTGTTCTCGGAGGGGAGGCTGTCCTACAATGAGCAGTTCTTC.

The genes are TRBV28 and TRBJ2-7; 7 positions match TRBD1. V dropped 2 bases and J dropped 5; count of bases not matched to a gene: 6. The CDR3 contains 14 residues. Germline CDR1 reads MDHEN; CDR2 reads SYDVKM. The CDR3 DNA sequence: TGTGCCAGCAGTTTAAGGAACAGGGGCCACGAGCAGTACTTC. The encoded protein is CASSLRNRGHEQYF. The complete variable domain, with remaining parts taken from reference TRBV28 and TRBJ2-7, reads DVKVTQSSRYLVKRTGEKVFLECVQDMDHENMFWYRQDPGLGLRLIYFSYDVKMKEKGDIPEGYSVSREKKERFSLILESASTNQTSMYLCASSLRNRGHEQYFGPGTRLTVT.

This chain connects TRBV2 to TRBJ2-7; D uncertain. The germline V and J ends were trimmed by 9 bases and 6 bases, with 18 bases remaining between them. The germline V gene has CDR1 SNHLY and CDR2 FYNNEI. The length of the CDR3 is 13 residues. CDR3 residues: CASTSESGAEQYF. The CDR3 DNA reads TGTGCCAGTACCTCTGAGTCAGGTGCCGAGCAGTACTTC.